This entry lists 23 T cell receptor beta chains sequenced from one sample in a study of T-cell memory formation after mild COVID-19. Each CDR3 protein gets one entry after TCRdb re-called the 5' RACE reads with MiXCR. Of a few hundred thousand distinct CDR3 sequences listed, 16% are singletons. Sequenced input: PBMCs or a T cell subset sorted from them (not recorded which). These receptors originate from a man aged 18-30 years who had mild COVID-19 (a few samples of this study predate the infection). Cell type and time point are not known.

This clonotype was seen more than once but under ten times. This chain uses TRBV7-6 with TRBJ2-2, with TRBD1 as a possible D gene (5 bases). From germline, CDR1 is SGHVS and CDR2 FNYEAQ. Trimming took off 0 bases at V and 4 bases at J, with 6 bases between the two ends. The length of the CDR3 is 14 residues. The CDR3 nucleotides are TGTGCCAGCAGCTTAGCGGGGCCCACCGGGGAGCTGTTTTTT. Its translation: CASSLAGPTGELFF.

The chain carries TRBV12-3 or TRBV12-4 and TRBJ2-5, with no clear D. CDR3 length: 14 residues. V lost 4 bases to trimming and J lost 3 bases, with 12 bases between them. The CDR3 spells CASSSDGAKETQYF. The CDR3 nucleotides are TGTGCCAGCAGTTCTGACGGAGCAAAAGAGACCCAGTACTTC.

In its sample, this clonotype was seen a few times. The chain combines TRBV6-2 or TRBV6-3 with TRBJ2-7, with 10 bases that match TRBD1. This CDR3 has 15 amino acids. V was pared by 2 bases and J by 5 bases, with 6 bases of the junction left unmatched. Germline values: CDR1 MNHEY, CDR2 SVGEGT. The CDR3: CASSYGRTGGNEQYF. DNA for the CDR3: TGTGCCAGCAGTTACGGCAGGACAGGGGGGAACGAGCAGTACTTC.

This clonotype was seen once. The rearrangement links TRBV5-1 to TRBJ2-6, with D uncertain. Germline assignment: CDR1 SGHRS and CDR2 YFSETQ. The CDR3 extends over 16 amino acids. The ends were cut back, 0 bases at V and 2 bases at J, with 9 bases in the middle. The CDR3 spells CASSLALTTGANVLTF. The CDR3 DNA follows: TGCGCCAGCAGCTTGGCCCTGACGACTGGGGCCAACGTCCTGACTTTC.

This clonotype has at least ten counts. The V and J genes are TRBV6-6 and TRBJ2-1, with D unresolved. In germline, CDR1 is MNHNY, CDR2 SVGAGI (reference sequence). The CDR3 runs to 13 residues. Trimming removed 6 bases from V and 7 bases from J, with 13 bases in between. This CDR3 reads CASSKMALNEQFF. The CDR3 DNA follows: TGTGCCAGCAGCAAAATGGCTCTAAATGAGCAGTTCTTC.

This sequence joins TRBV7-9 and TRBJ2-7; tentative D call: TRBD2 (6 bases). Germline CDR1 SEHNR, CDR2 FQNEAQ (reference sequence). V shed 5 bases and J shed 2 bases, with 25 bases lying between them. The CDR3 totals 18 residues. The CDR3 DNA sequence: TGTGCCAGCAGCCCGAGGGCCGGGACGGGGGAAGGTGCCTACGAGCAGTACTTC. It translates to CASSPRAGTGEGAYEQYF.

This chain joins TRBV4-2 and TRBJ2-3; D may correspond to TRBD1 or TRBD2 (6 bases each). This CDR3 region has 15 residues. With 2 bases removed from V and 2 bases from J, the gap between germline ends came to 11 bases. The germline gives CDR1 LGHNA, CDR2 YNFKEQ. The CDR3 spells CASSQTRGHTDTQYF. The CDR3 DNA is TGTGCCAGCAGCCAAACCCGGGGGCACACAGATACGCAGTATTTT.

The chain joins TRBV20-1 to TRBJ2-7; 9 nucleotides match TRBD2. The CDR3 is made up of 13 amino acids. Germline CDR1 reads DFQATT; CDR2 reads SNEGSKA (reference sequence). The J segment lost 2 bases and the V segment lost 4 bases, leaving 3 bases of the junction unmatched. As DNA, the CDR3 is TGCAGTGCTACTAGCGGGGACACCTACGAGCAGTACTTC. This codes for CSATSGDTYEQYF.

The table lists this clonotype with a few counts. V and J are TRBV4-3 and TRBJ1-2, with D uncertain. V lost 4 bases, J lost 0 bases, and 15 bases lay in between. Germline CDR1 is LGHNA and CDR2 is YSLEER. The CDR3 is 16 amino acids. CDR3 coding DNA: TGCGCCAGCAGCCGAAGAGTCATCCAAGCTAACTATGGCTACACCTTC. The encoded protein is CASSRRVIQANYGYTF.

The chain employs TRBV20-1 and TRBJ1-3; D is uncertain. CDR1 is DFQATT and CDR2 is SNEGSKA in the germline V gene (reference sequence). The length of the CDR3 is 14 residues. V lost 3 bases and J lost 4, with 13 bases in between. CDR3 sequence (DNA): TGCAGTGCTAGTCGGGGAATCTCCGGAAACACCATATATTTT. Amino acid sequence: CSASRGISGNTIYF.

This sequence joins TRBV7-9 and TRBJ2-2; D gene uncertain. The CDR3 consists of 16 residues. V shed 5 bases and J shed 8 bases, with 21 bases lying between them. The germline gives CDR1 SEHNR, CDR2 FQNEAQ (reference sequence). The CDR3 spells CASSPSSGPVPGELFF. As DNA, the CDR3 is TGTGCCAGCAGCCCCTCCAGTGGACCAGTCCCGGGGGAGCTGTTTTTT.

In this sample, this clonotype turned up a few times. The J gene is TRBJ2-1, the V gene TRBV13, with a possible D match to TRBD2 (6 bases). V shed 0 bases and J shed 9 bases, with 15 bases lying between them. CDR3 length: 15 residues. CDR1 and CDR2 (germline): PRHDT, FYEKMQ (reference sequence). This chain's CDR3 is CASSLGGTDEGEQFF. The DNA of the CDR3 is TGTGCCAGCAGCTTAGGCGGGACTGACGAGGGTGAGCAGTTCTTC. Together with reference TRBV13 and TRBJ2-1, the CDR3 gives the full variable domain: AAGVIQSPRHLIKEKRETATLKCYPIPRHDTVYWYQQGPGQDPQFLISFYEKMQSDKGSIPDRFSAQQFSDYHSELNMSSLELGDSALYFCASSLGGTDEGEQFFGPGTRLTVL.

There are a few counts of this clonotype. J is TRBJ2-1 and V is TRBV5-5; D remains ambiguous. The V end lost 0 bases, the J end lost 10 bases, and 8 bases lay between the germline ends. The CDR3 spans 12 residues. Germline V lookup: CDR1 SGHKS, CDR2 YYEKEE (reference sequence). The CDR3 region has the DNA TGTGCCAGCAGCTTGGGAAAAGCCGAGCAGTTCTTC. This encodes CASSLGKAEQFF.

This clonotype was counted a few times. The chain carries TRBV19 and TRBJ1-1, with 9 bases lining up with TRBD1. The CDR3 is made up of 14 amino acids. The V segment lost 3 bases and the J segment 5 bases; nucleotides outside the gene matches: 4. Germline-derived CDR1 and CDR2 are LNHDA and SQIVND (reference sequence). The CDR3: CASSMGQGLTEAFF. Here the CDR3 DNA reads TGTGCCAGTAGTATGGGACAGGGATTGACTGAAGCTTTCTTT.

This clonotype was detected only a few times. The chain couples TRBV7-2 to TRBJ2-3; D might be TRBD1 (7 bases). The CDR3 covers 15 residues. The germline CDR1 and CDR2 sequences are SGHTA and FQGNSA. V was clipped by 5 bases and J by 0 bases, with 12 bases between them. The CDR3 DNA reads TGTGCCAGCAGCCGCGGGACAGCTAGCACAGATACGCAGTATTTT. It is translated as CASSRGTASTDTQYF.

This clonotype came up many times. The J gene is TRBJ2-6, the V gene TRBV6-5; D gene unclear. Trimming shortened V by 0 bases and J by 0 bases, and 6 bases separated the two germline ends. There are 16 residues in the CDR3. CDR1 MNHEY and CDR2 SVGAGI come from the germline V gene. CDR3 loop: CASSYSGSSGANVLTF. CDR3 nucleotide sequence: TGTGCCAGCAGTTACTCGGGCAGCTCTGGGGCCAACGTCCTGACTTTC.

The rearrangement links TRBV11-1 to TRBJ2-3; the match to TRBD2 covers 9 bases. The V gene end was trimmed by 5 bases and the J gene end by 4 bases; junction bases not matched to a gene: 10. The germline CDR1 and CDR2 sequences are SGHAT and FQDESV (reference sequence). The CDR3 length is 16 residues. CDR3: CASSPNLAGWADTQYF. The CDR3 DNA follows: TGTGCCAGCAGCCCCAACCTAGCGGGGTGGGCAGATACGCAGTATTTT.

The table lists this clonotype with a few counts. The V and J genes are TRBV19 and TRBJ2-1; D might be TRBD2 (6 bases). Trimming shortened V by 3 bases and J by 0 bases, and 12 bases separated the two germline ends. The CDR3 has 16 amino acids. Germline CDR1 and CDR2: LNHDA and SQIVND (reference sequence). CDR3 in DNA: TGTGCCAGTAGTATTGGAGGGCTTAGCTCCTACAATGAGCAGTTCTTC. Encoded protein: CASSIGGLSSYNEQFF.

J is TRBJ2-5 and V is TRBV4-1, with TRBD2 identical over 7 bases. Trimming took 1 base from V and 7 from J; bases not matched to a gene: 12. CDR1 and CDR2 (germline): MGHRA, YSYEKL. The CDR3 contains 16 residues. The DNA of the CDR3 is TGCGCCAGCAGCCAAGTTGGAGCGGGGCCAACGGGGACCCAGTACTTC. The encoded protein is CASSQVGAGPTGTQYF.

This clonotype was picked up a small number of times. This chain connects TRBV5-1 to TRBJ2-7; TRBD1 agrees at 10 bases. Per the germline V gene, CDR1 is SGHRS and CDR2 is YFSETQ. This CDR3 spans 18 amino acids. Trimming at V came to 4 bases and at J to 1 base, leaving 14 bases not matched to a gene. The DNA of the CDR3 is TGCGCCAGCAGCCCCTGGACAGGGGGAGCAATTAAGTCCTACGAGCAGTACTTC. Protein sequence: CASSPWTGGAIKSYEQYF. Filled out from reference TRBV5-1 and TRBJ2-7, the complete variable domain reads KAGVTQTPRYLIKTRGQQVTLSCSPISGHRSVSWYQQTPGQGLQFLFEYFSETQRNKGNFPGRFSGRQFSNSRSEMNVSTLELGDSALYLCASSPWTGGAIKSYEQYFGPGTRLTVT.

The chain joins TRBV9 to TRBJ2-3; a possible D gene is TRBD2 (6 bases). Trimming shortened V by 3 bases and J by 2 bases, and 10 bases separated the two germline ends. The germline V gene has CDR1 SGDLS and CDR2 YYNGEE. The CDR3 has 14 amino acids. CDR3 in amino acids: CASSAGTPTDTQYF. The CDR3 nucleotides read TGTGCCAGCAGCGCCGGGACTCCCACAGATACGCAGTATTTT. Drawing the rest from reference TRBV9 and TRBJ2-3, the complete variable domain is DSGVTQTPKHLITATGQRVTLRCSPRSGDLSVYWYQQSLDQGLQFLIQYYNGEERAKGNILERFSAQQFPDLHSELNLSSLELGDSALYFCASSAGTPTDTQYFGPGTRLTVL.

The chain joins TRBV10-3 to TRBJ1-5, with D uncertain. V gave up 6 bases and J gave up 5 bases, with 8 bases separating them. Germline V gene lookup returns CDR1 ENHRY and CDR2 SYGVKD. This CDR3 is 12 amino acids long. CDR3 nucleotide sequence: TGTGCCATCAGGACGGAAGATCAGCCCCAGCATTTT. Its translation: CAIRTEDQPQHF.

This clonotype was seen ten or more times. The chain recombines TRBV9 with TRBJ2-1; D possibly corresponds to TRBD1 (5 bases). Trimming left V 5 bases short and J 4 bases short, with 16 bases between. This CDR3 has 15 amino acids. Germline values: CDR1 SGDLS, CDR2 YYNGEE. CDR3 sequence: CASRGVGAEYNEQFF. As DNA, the CDR3 is TGTGCCAGCAGGGGTGTAGGGGCGGAATACAATGAGCAGTTCTTC.